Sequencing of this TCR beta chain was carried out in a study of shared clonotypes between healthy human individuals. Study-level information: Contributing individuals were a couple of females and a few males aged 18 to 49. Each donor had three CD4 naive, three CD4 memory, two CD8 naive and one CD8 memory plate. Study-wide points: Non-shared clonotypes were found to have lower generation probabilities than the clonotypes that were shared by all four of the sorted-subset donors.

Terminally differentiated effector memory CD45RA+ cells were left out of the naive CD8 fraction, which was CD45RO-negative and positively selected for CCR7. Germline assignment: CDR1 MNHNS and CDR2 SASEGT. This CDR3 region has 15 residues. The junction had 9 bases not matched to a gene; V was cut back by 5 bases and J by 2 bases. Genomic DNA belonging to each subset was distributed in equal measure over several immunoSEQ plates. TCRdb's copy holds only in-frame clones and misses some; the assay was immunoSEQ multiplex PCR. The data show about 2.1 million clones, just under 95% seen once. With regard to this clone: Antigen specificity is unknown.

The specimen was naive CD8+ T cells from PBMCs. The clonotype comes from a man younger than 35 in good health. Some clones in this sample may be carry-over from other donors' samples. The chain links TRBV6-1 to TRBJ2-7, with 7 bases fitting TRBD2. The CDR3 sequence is CASSLSGNTAYEQYF. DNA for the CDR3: TGTGCCAGCAGTTTAAGCGGGAACACTGCCTACGAGCAGTACTTC.